Below, 20 T cell receptor beta chains from the same sample are listed, as sequenced in a study of T cells in Graves' hyperthyroidism and ophthalmopathy. Amplification targeted TCR beta CDR3 regions from RNA transcripts. First-round RT-PCR targeting the TCR CDR3 was performed with the HTBI primer set. TCRdb analysed the multiplex PCR reads with MiXCR anew, one entry per CDR3 protein. Among under 350,000 distinct CDR3 sequences listed, roughly 23% were seen once. The specimen sequenced was blood. The receptor set was obtained from a woman between 50 and 59 years old with Graves' hyperthyroidism.

This clonotype has at least ten counts. The rearrangement uses TRBV7-8 and TRBJ2-5; 7 bases map to TRBD2. Per the germline V gene, CDR1 is SGHVS and CDR2 is FQNEAQ. The V gene end was trimmed by 0 bases and the J gene end by 5 bases; junction bases not matched to a gene: 3. The CDR3 contains 14 residues. CDR3: CASSLAGGRETQYF. The CDR3 DNA is TGTGCCAGCAGCTTAGCGGGAGGGCGGGAGACCCAGTACTTC.

The chain uses TRBV9 and TRBJ2-3, with TRBD1 as a possible D gene (5 bases). The CDR3 length is 16 residues. In germline, CDR1 is SGDLS, CDR2 YYNGEE. The ends were cut back, 4 bases at V and 2 bases at J, with 17 bases in the middle. CDR3 region: CASSTRQWINTDTQYF. CDR3 in DNA: TGTGCCAGCAGCACCAGACAGTGGATAAACACAGATACGCAGTATTTT.

This clonotype was detected many times. V usage is TRBV5-1 and J usage is TRBJ2-5; tentatively, D is TRBD2 (5 bases). Germline loops: CDR1 SGHRS, CDR2 YFSETQ. Trimming took 4 bases from V and 1 from J, leaving 8 bases between them. The length of the CDR3 is 13 residues. The chain's CDR3 is CASSRGFQETQYF. In DNA, the CDR3 is TGCGCCAGCAGCCGAGGGTTCCAAGAGACCCAGTACTTC.

This rearrangement joins TRBV20-1 to TRBJ2-2, with 8 bases matching TRBD1. The CDR3 is 14 residues long. In germline, CDR1 is DFQATT, CDR2 SNEGSKA (reference sequence). The junction had 3 bases not matched to a gene; V was cut back by 0 bases and J by 6 bases. The DNA for the CDR3 is TGCAGTGCTAGAGAAACACAGGGGGCCGGGGAGCTGTTTTTT. This codes for CSARETQGAGELFF.

The table lists this clonotype with a count of one. This chain connects TRBV6-6 to TRBJ1-3; D remains ambiguous. V dropped 6 bases and J dropped 4 bases, with 13 bases sitting between them. The germline V gene encodes CDR1 MNHNY and CDR2 SVGAGI (reference sequence). The CDR3 runs to 14 residues. The CDR3 sequence: CASRYPGGGNTIYF. The CDR3 DNA follows: TGTGCCAGCAGATACCCCGGAGGGGGAAACACCATATATTTT.

This clonotype was observed many times. This chain uses TRBV7-9 with TRBJ2-2; maybe TRBD2 (5 bases). Germline V gives CDR1 SEHNR, CDR2 FQNEAQ (reference sequence). V was pared by 8 bases and J by 6 bases, with 19 bases between. The CDR3 loop spans 15 amino acids. The CDR3 coding sequence is TGTGCCAGCTATTCCAACACGGGGTACGCCGGGGAGCTGTTTTTT. Residues: CASYSNTGYAGELFF. Filled out from reference TRBV7-9 and TRBJ2-2, the complete variable domain reads DTGVSQNPRHKITKRGQNVTFRCDPISEHNRLYWYRQTLGQGPEFLTYFQNEAQLEKSRLLSDRFSAERPKGSFSTLEIQRTEQGDSAMYLCASYSNTGYAGELFFGEGSRLTVL.

This clonotype came up many times. The V gene is TRBV12-3 or TRBV12-4, the J gene TRBJ2-2; D remains unclear. With 8 bases removed from V and 5 bases from J, the gap between germline ends came to 6 bases. This CDR3 contains 11 residues. The CDR3 nucleotides read TGTGCCAGCCTTACAACCGGGGAGCTGTTTTTT. Translating it yields CASLTTGELFF.

This sequence joins TRBV7-9 and TRBJ1-1; unclear D gene. Looked up from germline, CDR1 is SEHNR and CDR2 is FQNEAQ (reference sequence). CDR3 length: 15 amino acids. V dropped 2 bases and J dropped 2 bases, with 12 bases sitting between them. The DNA of the CDR3 is TGTGCCAGCAGCTTAAAGATTTCCGTTAACACTGAAGCTTTCTTT. Protein sequence: CASSLKISVNTEAFF.

This clonotype was observed at least ten times. The chain joins TRBV7-8 to TRBJ1-2, with TRBD1 as a possible D gene (6 bases). The CDR3 runs to 17 residues. The ends were cut back, 1 base at V and 14 bases at J, with 29 bases in the middle. The germline CDR1 and CDR2 sequences are SGHVS and FQNEAQ. Here the CDR3 reads CASSLVRVRTVNGKETF. The CDR3 DNA sequence: TGTGCCAGCAGCTTAGTCCGAGTGAGGACAGTGAATGGGAAGGAAACCTTC.

The sample holds many counts of this clonotype. This chain links TRBV7-2 with TRBJ2-7; 10 bases fit TRBD2. Looked up from germline, CDR1 is SGHTA and CDR2 is FQGNSA. The CDR3 is 15 amino acids. After removal of 5 bases from V and 10 bases from J, the junction contained 14 bases not matched to a gene. Here the CDR3 reads CASSPRSTSGSHQYF. The CDR3 DNA is TGTGCCAGCAGCCCCCGCTCGACTAGCGGGTCACATCAGTACTTC.

V usage is TRBV27 and J usage is TRBJ1-1; D ambiguous. The CDR3 spans 15 residues. Trimming shortened V by 2 bases and J by 1 base, and 11 bases separated the two germline ends. The germline gives CDR1 MNHEY, CDR2 SMNVEV (reference sequence). This CDR3 reads CASSLRGSSNTEAFF. Here the CDR3 DNA reads TGTGCCAGCAGTTTACGGGGAAGCTCGAACACTGAAGCTTTCTTT.

This clonotype was counted between two and nine times. A read error may explain this, as a much larger clone is one base away. The chain links TRBV9 to TRBJ2-3; TRBD1 aligns across 7 bases. Germline V gene sequence: CDR1 SGDLS, CDR2 YYNGEE. The CDR3 consists of 14 residues. V lost 2 bases, J lost 2 bases, and 2 bases stayed unmatched. CDR3 region: CASSVGTATDTQYF. The CDR3 coding sequence is TGTGCCAGCAGCGTCGGGACAGCCACAGATACGCAGTATTTT.

This clonotype was counted a few times. The chain is built from TRBV10-3 and TRBJ2-5; D is possibly TRBD1 (6 bases). Germline CDR1 is ENHRY and CDR2 is SYGVKD. CDR3 length equals 16 residues. V was pared by 6 bases and J by 2 bases, with 19 bases between. The CDR3 spells CAISRSGTGSQETQYF. The CDR3 DNA sequence: TGTGCCATCAGCCGATCTGGTACAGGGTCGCAAGAGACCCAGTACTTC.

This clonotype occurred many times. The rearrangement uses TRBV20-1 and TRBJ1-1; TRBD1 aligns across 7 bases. This CDR3 contains 16 residues. With V trimmed by 4 bases and J by 0 bases, 11 bases remained unmatched. Germline V lookup: CDR1 DFQATT, CDR2 SNEGSKA (reference sequence). The CDR3 coding sequence is TGCAGTGCTACCAACCCAACAGGGGCCATGAACACTGAAGCTTTCTTT. Translated: CSATNPTGAMNTEAFF.

This clonotype has a count of ten or more. V and J are TRBV7-9 and TRBJ2-1; perhaps D is TRBD1 or TRBD2 (5 bases each). The V gene's germline CDR1 is SEHNR and CDR2 FQNEAQ (reference sequence). The V end was cut by 5 bases, the J end by 3 bases, with 14 bases between. The CDR3 is 15 amino acids. CDR3: CASSGDSGLYNEQFF. CDR3 nucleotides: TGTGCCAGCAGCGGAGACAGCGGTCTCTACAATGAGCAGTTCTTC.

This clonotype showed up just a few times. V is TRBV6-4 and J is TRBJ2-6, with 8 bases aligning to TRBD1. The V gene end was trimmed by 4 bases and the J gene end by 2 bases; junction bases not matched to a gene: 7. Germline V lookup: CDR1 MRHNA, CDR2 SNTAGT. The CDR3 runs 17 residues. CDR3 in amino acids: CASSGVEDRAGANVLTF. The CDR3 DNA follows: TGTGCCAGCAGTGGAGTAGAGGACAGGGCTGGGGCCAACGTCCTGACTTTC.

There are many counts of this clonotype. The chain has TRBV24-1 and TRBJ2-2; possible D gene TRBD2, 6 bases. Looked up from germline, CDR1 is KGHDR and CDR2 is SFDVKD. V was shortened by 6 bases and J by 1 base, with 11 bases between the two germline ends. The CDR3 totals 15 residues. In nucleotides, the CDR3 is TGTGCCACCAGTCCCGGGAGAGGGAACACCGGGGAGCTGTTTTTT. Translating gives CATSPGRGNTGELFF.

This clonotype was detected ten times or more. This rearrangement joins TRBV28 to TRBJ2-5; 10 bases match TRBD2. CDR3 length: 15 residues. Germline CDR1 reads MDHEN; CDR2 reads SYDVKM. J was trimmed by 5 bases and V by 8 bases; bases with no gene match: 11. Here the CDR3 reads CASGGAGGPLETQYF. The CDR3 coding sequence is TGTGCCAGCGGAGGAGCGGGGGGGCCTTTGGAGACCCAGTACTTC.

A word on this clonotype: A much bigger clone sits one base away, suggesting this may be a read error. The final CDR3 position lacks the conserved phenylalanine or tryptophan, pointing to a likely read error. V usage is TRBV5-1 and J usage is TRBJ2-1, with 11 bases identical to TRBD1. The CDR3 covers 16 residues. V lost 4 bases to trimming and J lost 3 bases; unmatched junction nucleotides: 6. Germline loops: CDR1 SGHRS, CDR2 YFSETQ. CDR3 bases: TGCGCCAGCAGCGGCGGCGGGACAGGGGGCTACAATGAGCAGTTCTCC. As protein: CASSGGGTGGYNEQFS.

The chain employs TRBV11-2 and TRBJ2-7; no definite D call. This CDR3 is 15 amino acids long. Germline V CDR1 and CDR2: SGHAT, FQNNGV. V was cut by 2 bases and J by 3 bases, with 14 bases left in between. CDR3 loop: CASSLRVGGIYEQYF. The CDR3 DNA reads as TGTGCCAGCAGCTTAAGGGTAGGCGGTATCTACGAGCAGTACTTC.